One and the same sample provided the 16 T cell receptor beta chains below, sequenced in a study of T-cell reconstitution after alpha-beta-depleted transplantation in children. This sample's TCRbeta library carried unique molecular identifier barcodes. Each CDR3 protein gets one entry after TCRdb re-called the PCR reads with MiXCR. The table lists about 180,000 distinct CDR3 sequences, 11% of them singletons. Sequences were derived from PBMCs, sampled before TCRalphabeta/CD19-depleted stem cell transplant. The receptors here all came from a boy under 10 years old with acute myeloid leukemia, due to receive a stem cell transplant.

This clonotype was observed at least ten times. The J gene is TRBJ1-5, the V gene TRBV5-1; 7 nucleotides agree with TRBD1. The V gene end was trimmed by 2 bases and the J gene end by 3 bases; junction bases not matched to a gene: 8. The CDR3 extends over 16 amino acids. Germline-derived CDR1 and CDR2 are SGHRS and YFSETQ. In nucleotides, the CDR3 is TGCGCCAGCAGCTTTGAAACAGGGGAACCCAATCAGCCCCAGCATTTT. It is translated as CASSFETGEPNQPQHF.

This clonotype occurred many times. The chain carries TRBV5-1 and TRBJ2-2; TRBD1 matches at 10 bases. This CDR3 contains 15 residues. Germline-derived CDR1 and CDR2 are SGHRS and YFSETQ. With 7 bases clipped from V and 4 bases from J, the junction kept 7 bases outside the gene matches. The CDR3 region has the DNA TGCGCCAGCGGATGGACAGGGGGGACCACCGGGGAGCTGTTTTTT. Translating it yields CASGWTGGTTGELFF.

This clonotype showed up many times. The chain employs TRBV29-1 and TRBJ1-2; D is ambiguous. Germline V gene data show CDR1 as SQVTM and CDR2 as ANQGSEA. The CDR3 consists of 12 residues. V was cut by 7 bases and J by 7 bases, with 16 bases left in between. The CDR3 spells CSALQYQGGYTF. CDR3 nucleotides: TGCAGCGCGCTCCAGTACCAAGGTGGCTACACCTTC.

This clonotype was observed many times. This chain uses TRBV28 with TRBJ2-7; 8 nucleotides align to TRBD2. In germline, CDR1 is MDHEN, CDR2 SYDVKM. After removal of 6 bases from V and 4 bases from J, the junction contained 11 bases not matched to a gene. The CDR3 spans 15 residues. The CDR3 region has the DNA TGTGCCAGCAGCTATAGTGGGACTAGGGAGTACGAGCAGTACTTC. It translates to CASSYSGTREYEQYF.

This clonotype was seen many times. V usage is TRBV14 and J usage is TRBJ1-1; D call uncertain. The CDR3 consists of 13 residues. The germline gives CDR1 SGHDN, CDR2 FVKESK. V lost 4 bases, J lost 4 bases, and 10 bases lay in between. Written as DNA, the CDR3 is TGTGCCAGCAGCCCCATGGCCAGCACTGAAGCTTTCTTT. Translation gives CASSPMASTEAFF.

At least ten counts were recorded for this clonotype. The V gene is TRBV3-1, the J gene TRBJ2-2; maybe TRBD2 (6 bases). Between the trimmed V and J ends, which lost 5 bases and 8 bases, there was a span of 15 bases. CDR1 and CDR2 from the germline V gene are LGHDT and YNNKEL (reference sequence). The CDR3 has 14 amino acids. CDR3 DNA sequence: TGTGCCAGCAGCGCCCGGGACTGGGAGGGGGAGCTGTTTTTT. It encodes CASSARDWEGELFF.

This clonotype was seen many times. The chain carries TRBV12-3 or TRBV12-4 and TRBJ2-2; D call uncertain. The CDR3 runs to 12 residues. The germline V and J ends were trimmed by 6 bases and 4 bases, with 6 bases remaining between them. In nucleotides, the CDR3 is TGTGCCAGCAGCACAGTCACCGGGGAGCTGTTTTTT. This codes for CASSTVTGELFF.

There are many counts of this clonotype. The chain employs TRBV5-1 and TRBJ2-7; 7 nucleotides align to TRBD2. With V trimmed by 0 bases and J by 6 bases, 6 bases remained unmatched. In germline, CDR1 is SGHRS, CDR2 YFSETQ. The CDR3 is 14 amino acids. The CDR3 DNA sequence: TGCGCCAGCAGCTTGGCTAGCGGACCTCTCGAGCAGTACTTC. Translated: CASSLASGPLEQYF. Based on the CDR3 plus reference TRBV5-1 and TRBJ2-7, the full variable domain is KAGVTQTPRYLIKTRGQQVTLSCSPISGHRSVSWYQQTPGQGLQFLFEYFSETQRNKGNFPGRFSGRQFSNSRSEMNVSTLELGDSALYLCASSLASGPLEQYFGPGTRLTVT.

This chain uses TRBV6-1 with TRBJ2-7, with D possibly matching TRBD1 (7 bases). Germline V gene lookup returns CDR1 MNHNS and CDR2 SASEGT. V was pared by 2 bases and J by 2 bases, with 16 bases between. The CDR3 loop spans 16 amino acids. CDR3 sequence: CASSETTGRGAYEQYF. The CDR3 DNA follows: TGTGCCAGCAGTGAAACTACTGGCAGGGGGGCCTACGAGCAGTACTTC.

This clonotype came up many times. V gene TRBV7-9 combines with J gene TRBJ1-2, with TRBD1 matching over 11 bases. Unmatched junction bases numbered 9, after V lost 3 bases and J lost 6 bases. The CDR3 has 16 residues. Germline V gene sequence: CDR1 SEHNR, CDR2 FQNEAQ (reference sequence). The CDR3 DNA is TGTGCCAGCAGCTTCCGAGCGGGACAGGGGGTACATGGCTACACCTTC. It translates to CASSFRAGQGVHGYTF.

Ten or more counts support this clonotype. This chain joins TRBV27 and TRBJ2-1, with TRBD2 identical over 15 bases. This CDR3 spans 15 amino acids. The V segment lost 5 bases and the J segment 7 bases; nucleotides outside the gene matches: 3. The V gene's germline CDR1 is MNHEY and CDR2 SMNVEV (reference sequence). CDR3 sequence (DNA): TGTGCCAGCAGTCCGGGGACTAGCGGGAGGAATGAGCAGTTCTTC. Amino acid sequence: CASSPGTSGRNEQFF.

This clonotype was recorded many times. The chain is built from TRBV10-2 and TRBJ2-7; D uncertain. V lost 4 bases to trimming and J lost 3 bases, with 10 bases between them. CDR1 and CDR2 (germline): WSHSY, SAAADI. The CDR3 is 13 amino acids. CDR3: CASSVDSGYEQYF. The CDR3 region has the DNA TGCGCCAGCAGTGTCGACTCTGGCTACGAGCAGTACTTC.

This clonotype was seen at least ten times. The J gene is TRBJ2-2, the V gene TRBV6-5; D call uncertain. V lost 2 bases and J 8 bases, leaving 12 bases between the germline ends. This CDR3 is built from 14 residues. Looked up from germline, CDR1 is MNHEY and CDR2 is SVGAGI. The CDR3 nucleotides are TGTGCCAGCAGTTACCCCGGATCTCCGGGGGAGCTGTTTTTT. Its translation: CASSYPGSPGELFF.

In this sample, this clonotype turned up many times. The chain combines TRBV12-3 or TRBV12-4 with TRBJ2-4, with D tentatively TRBD2 (5 bases). Trimming took 5 bases from V and 0 from J, leaving 14 bases between them. The CDR3 totals 16 residues. The CDR3 protein is CASSPNWELAKNIQYF. The DNA of the CDR3 is TGTGCCAGCAGTCCGAACTGGGAGTTAGCCAAAAACATTCAGTACTTC.

The table lists this clonotype with a few counts. The rearrangement links TRBV30 to TRBJ1-2, with a weak D call TRBD1 (6 bases). Trimming cost V 0 bases and J 4 bases, with 18 bases left between them. CDR3 length: 16 amino acids. Germline assignment: CDR1 GTSNPN and CDR2 SVGIG (reference sequence). The CDR3 DNA reads as TGTGCCTGGAGTGTAGGTGGCAGGGGAAGAAGCTATGGCTACACCTTC. It yields the protein CAWSVGGRGRSYGYTF.

The genes are TRBV2 and TRBJ1-2; D is unresolved. Germline CDR1 SNHLY, CDR2 FYNNEI. Between the trimmed V and J ends, which lost 4 bases and 4 bases, there was a span of 10 bases. The CDR3 runs 13 residues. The CDR3 here is CASSGGQLYGYTF. CDR3 sequence (DNA): TGTGCCAGCAGTGGAGGGCAACTCTATGGCTACACCTTC.